This T cell receptor (beta chain) was profiled in a study of blood T cell repertoires in COVID-19. At the level of the study: Researchers got acute and convalescent COVID-19 samples from the United States, Italy and Spain. The analysed material was cDNA or gDNA that came from T cells, B-cell-depleted T cells, or PBMCs.

Clones were read by immunoSEQ multiplex PCR, and TCRdb kept only the in-frame ones, dropping some. The sample lists around 200,000 clones; about 82% were seen once. This CDR3 is 18 amino acids long. Participants, 18 to 89 years old, spanned fewer than 30 US areas. Participants' reported clinical history set cohort assignment. The sequence came from a man aged 35 to 55 with acute COVID-19. Sequencing was performed on PBMCs or T cells enriched from blood (not recorded which). The rearrangement uses TRBV21-1 and TRBJ1-6; TRBD1, the table's D call, was not compared with the DNA. TRBV21-1 is labeled a pseudogene. CDR3 sequence reads: CASSSQNRGTSNNSPLHF. The CDR3 DNA is TGTGCCAGCAGCTCCCAAAACAGGGGCACCTCGAATAATTCACCCCTCCACTTT.